A selection of T cell receptor beta chains follows, all from one sample in a study of T cell changes during pregnancy in multiple sclerosis. Some clones are missing from TCRdb's copy, which holds only in-frame ones; the method was immunoSEQ multiplex PCR. This table holds tens of thousands of clones, approximately 92% found once. The sample was peripheral blood, taken before pregnancy. Receptors were obtained from a female donor with multiple sclerosis, enrolled in a pregnancy study. Both conserved end residues are part of each CDR3. Fields, in order: J gene, V gene, D gene, clone size, CDR3 DNA, CDR3 protein. The D gene is left open where the match is weak. Some rows mark clone size as missing; the rest say once, few, many or name a class of expanded clone.

J gene: TRBJ1-1
V gene: TRBV11-3
D gene: TRBD1
clone size: NA
CDR3 DNA: TGTGCCAGCAGCTTAGCAACAGGGGGATTCACTGAAGCTTTCTTT
CDR3 protein: CASSLATGGFTEAFF

J gene: TRBJ1-1
V gene: TRBV4-1
D gene: NA
clone size: NA
CDR3 DNA: TGCGCCAGCAGCCAGCCGACCCAGGGGCCTGAAGCTTTCTTT
CDR3 protein: CASSQPTQGPEAFF

J gene: TRBJ1-2
V gene: TRBV27
D gene: NA
clone size: NA
CDR3 DNA: TGTGCCAGCAGTTCTCACGACAGCCCTAACTATGGCTACACCTTC
CDR3 protein: CASSSHDSPNYGYTF

J gene: TRBJ2-1
V gene: TRBV20-1
D gene: NA
clone size: NA
CDR3 DNA: TGCAGTGCGAGCGTAAATGAGCAGTTCTTC
CDR3 protein: CSASVNEQFF

J gene: TRBJ2-3
V gene: TRBV7-9
D gene: TRBD2
clone size: NA
CDR3 DNA: TGTGCCAGCAGTCAACTAGCGGTCACAGATACGCAGTATTTT
CDR3 protein: CASSQLAVTDTQYF

J gene: TRBJ1-1
V gene: TRBV10-3
D gene: NA
clone size: NA
CDR3 DNA: TGTGCCATCAGTGCCGACTGGAGCACTGAAGCTTTCTTT
CDR3 protein: CAISADWSTEAFF

J gene: TRBJ1-2
V gene: TRBV10-3
D gene: TRBD1
clone size: NA
CDR3 DNA: TGTGCCTCGGAGGACAGGGGGCTAGTACGGGGCTACACCTTC
CDR3 protein: CASEDRGLVRGYTF

J gene: TRBJ2-7
V gene: TRBV28
D gene: TRBD2
clone size: NA
CDR3 DNA: TGTGCCAGCAGTTTAGGGACTAGCGGGTCCTACGAGCAGTACTTC
CDR3 protein: CASSLGTSGSYEQYF

J gene: TRBJ2-1
V gene: TRBV5-4
D gene: TRBD2
clone size: NA
CDR3 DNA: TGTGCCAGCAGCCTGGGGACTAGCGGGGGAGGTGGGCATGAGCAGTTCTTC
CDR3 protein: CASSLGTSGGGGHEQFF

J gene: TRBJ2-3
V gene: TRBV27
D gene: TRBD1
clone size: NA
CDR3 DNA: TGTGCCAGCAGTTCCCTCCAGGGGGCTGGCACAGATACGCAGTATTTT
CDR3 protein: CASSSLQGAGTDTQYF

J gene: TRBJ2-7
V gene: TRBV19
D gene: TRBD1
clone size: NA
CDR3 DNA: TGTGCCAGTAGTACACCTCCCGGACAGGGTCCCTACGAGCAGTACTTC
CDR3 protein: CASSTPPGQGPYEQYF

J gene: TRBJ1-5
V gene: TRBV7-2
D gene: NA
clone size: NA
CDR3 DNA: TGTGCCAGCAGCTTAGCGGGGGGTAATAATCAGCCCCAGCATTTT
CDR3 protein: CASSLAGGNNQPQHF

J gene: TRBJ2-7
V gene: TRBV7-2
D gene: TRBD2
clone size: NA
CDR3 DNA: TGTGCCAGCAGCTTAGAGCGGACTAGCGTCTACGAGCAGTACTTC
CDR3 protein: CASSLERTSVYEQYF

J gene: TRBJ2-1
V gene: TRBV30
D gene: NA
clone size: NA
CDR3 DNA: TGTGCCTGGAGTGTACGAAGAGGGCCGGGGAATGAGCAGTTCTTC
CDR3 protein: CAWSVRRGPGNEQFF

J gene: TRBJ1-3
V gene: TRBV7-2
D gene: TRBD1
clone size: NA
CDR3 DNA: TGTGCCAGCAGCCTACAGGGGGATGGAAACACCATATATTTT
CDR3 protein: CASSLQGDGNTIYF

J gene: TRBJ1-5
V gene: TRBV7-2
D gene: NA
clone size: few
CDR3 DNA: TGTGCCAGCAGCTCTGACCTTACAGGGTTTCAGCCCCAGCATTTT
CDR3 protein: CASSSDLTGFQPQHF

J gene: TRBJ1-3
V gene: TRBV27
D gene: TRBD1
clone size: NA
CDR3 DNA: TGTGCCAGCAGTGGAGGACAGGGACCTGGAAACACCATATATTTT
CDR3 protein: CASSGGQGPGNTIYF

J gene: TRBJ2-5
V gene: TRBV19
D gene: TRBD1
clone size: NA
CDR3 DNA: TGTGCCAGTAGTAGACAGGGGTTGGAGACCCAGTACTTC
CDR3 protein: CASSRQGLETQYF

J gene: TRBJ1-2
V gene: TRBV7-9
D gene: TRBD1
clone size: NA
CDR3 DNA: TGTGCCAGCAGCCTGGGACAGGGGTTCTATGGCTACACCTTC
CDR3 protein: CASSLGQGFYGYTF

J gene: TRBJ1-2
V gene: TRBV6-1
D gene: NA
clone size: NA
CDR3 DNA: TGTGCCAGCAGTGAGATCGGTACAAGGAGCATCTATGGCTACACCTTC
CDR3 protein: CASSEIGTRSIYGYTF

J gene: TRBJ2-1
V gene: TRBV4-2
D gene: TRBD2
clone size: NA
CDR3 DNA: TGTGCCAGCAGCCAGGGACTAGCGGGAGGGAATGAGCAGTTCTTC
CDR3 protein: CASSQGLAGGNEQFF

J gene: TRBJ1-4
V gene: TRBV6-5
D gene: TRBD1
clone size: NA
CDR3 DNA: TGTGCCACCCGAGACAGGGTCGCTGAAAAACTGTTTTTT
CDR3 protein: CATRDRVAEKLFF

J gene: TRBJ1-2
V gene: TRBV28
D gene: TRBD1
clone size: NA
CDR3 DNA: TGTGCCAGCCTGCGGACAGGAATAGGCTATGGCTACACCTTC
CDR3 protein: CASLRTGIGYGYTF

J gene: TRBJ2-1
V gene: TRBV14
D gene: TRBD2
clone size: NA
CDR3 DNA: TGTGCCAGCAGCCTCCATAGGGGACTAGCTTACAATGAGCAGTTCTTC
CDR3 protein: CASSLHRGLAYNEQFF

J gene: TRBJ2-7
V gene: TRBV6-1
D gene: TRBD2
clone size: NA
CDR3 DNA: TGTGCCACAAGCGGGGGCACCAGGGAGCAGTACTTC
CDR3 protein: CATSGGTREQYF

J gene: TRBJ2-3
V gene: TRBV6-4
D gene: NA
clone size: NA
CDR3 DNA: TGTGCCAGCAGTGACTCTTCGAAGGGGGACACAGATACGCAGTATTTT
CDR3 protein: CASSDSSKGDTDTQYF

J gene: TRBJ1-4
V gene: TRBV28
D gene: NA
clone size: NA
CDR3 DNA: TGTGCCAGCAGTTTACCAGACAGAGAGTATGAAAAACTGTTTTTT
CDR3 protein: CASSLPDREYEKLFF

J gene: TRBJ2-7
V gene: TRBV7-9
D gene: TRBD2
clone size: NA
CDR3 DNA: TGTGCCAGCAGCCTCCCAGCGGGAGGGGGGGACTACGAGCAGTACTTC
CDR3 protein: CASSLPAGGGDYEQYF

J gene: TRBJ2-5
V gene: TRBV7-2
D gene: TRBD1
clone size: NA
CDR3 DNA: TGTGCCAGCAGCCCGCAACAGGGGCTGCGAGAGACCCAGTACTTC
CDR3 protein: CASSPQQGLRETQYF

J gene: TRBJ2-1
V gene: TRBV6-4
D gene: TRBD2
clone size: few
CDR3 DNA: TGTGCCAGCAGTCCTCGAGCGGGAGCCTTCAATGAGCAGTTCTTC
CDR3 protein: CASSPRAGAFNEQFF

J gene: TRBJ2-7
V gene: TRBV11-3
D gene: TRBD2
clone size: NA
CDR3 DNA: TGTGCCAGCAGCCCGAAAGCGGGAGGGTACACCTACGAGCAGTACTTC
CDR3 protein: CASSPKAGGYTYEQYF

J gene: TRBJ2-3
V gene: TRBV6-5
D gene: TRBD2
clone size: NA
CDR3 DNA: TGTGCCAGCGGGGGAAGCGGGGCTCACACAGATACGCAGTATTTT
CDR3 protein: CASGGSGAHTDTQYF

J gene: TRBJ2-1
V gene: TRBV5-1
D gene: NA
clone size: once
CDR3 DNA: TGCGCCAGCAGCCATCTCGATAGCTCCTACAATGAGCAGTTCTTC
CDR3 protein: CASSHLDSSYNEQFF

J gene: TRBJ2-7
V gene: TRBV12-2
D gene: NA
clone size: NA
CDR3 DNA: TGTGCACTACTAGCGGGAGCCTGCGAGCAGTACTTC
CDR3 protein: CALLAGACEQYF

J gene: TRBJ2-1
V gene: TRBV7-9
D gene: TRBD2
clone size: NA
CDR3 DNA: TGTGCCAGCAGCTCGGGACTAGCGGGAGGGCCCTACAATGAGCAGTTCTTC
CDR3 protein: CASSSGLAGGPYNEQFF

J gene: TRBJ2-3
V gene: TRBV28
D gene: TRBD2
clone size: NA
CDR3 DNA: TGTGCCAGCAGTTCCGGGACTAGCGGGAGTTTAGATACGCAGTATTTT
CDR3 protein: CASSSGTSGSLDTQYF

J gene: TRBJ2-7
V gene: TRBV7-9
D gene: TRBD1
clone size: NA
CDR3 DNA: TGTGCCAGCAGCTTAGCGCTCCGACAGGGGTCCTACGAGCAGTACTTC
CDR3 protein: CASSLALRQGSYEQYF

J gene: TRBJ2-1
V gene: TRBV4-3
D gene: TRBD2
clone size: NA
CDR3 DNA: TGCGCCAGCAGCCAAATAGCGGGAGGCCTTTACAATGAGCAGTTCTTC
CDR3 protein: CASSQIAGGLYNEQFF

J gene: TRBJ1-1
V gene: TRBV7-8
D gene: NA
clone size: NA
CDR3 DNA: TGTGCCAGCAGCTTAGAACTACGAGCTGAAGCTTTCTTT
CDR3 protein: CASSLELRAEAFF

J gene: TRBJ2-2
V gene: TRBV27
D gene: NA
clone size: once
CDR3 DNA: TGTGCCAGCAGTTTACTTACCGGGGAGCTGTTTTTT
CDR3 protein: CASSLLTGELFF

J gene: TRBJ2-1
V gene: TRBV28
D gene: TRBD2
clone size: NA
CDR3 DNA: TGTGCCAGCAGTTTATTGACTAGCGGGACATACAATGAGCAGTTCTTC
CDR3 protein: CASSLLTSGTYNEQFF

J gene: TRBJ2-7
V gene: TRBV11-3
D gene: NA
clone size: once
CDR3 DNA: TGTGCCAGCAGCCAGGCTTTCGAAGCGGAGGGTTCCTACGAGCAGTACTTC
CDR3 protein: CASSQAFEAEGSYEQYF